This T cell receptor (beta chain) was observed in a study of cytomegalovirus exposure and HLA in healthy donors. V shed 0 bases and J shed 9 bases, with 9 bases lying between them. CDR1 and CDR2 from the germline V gene are MGHRA and YSYEKL. The CDR3 is made up of 13 amino acids. In the PCR, 60 Vbeta and 13 Jbeta primers were used. Using immunoSEQ multiplex PCR, the repertoire was profiled, and TCRdb retains in-frame clones only, with some absent. The table lists approximately 160,000 clones, around 68% of them singletons. What was sequenced was PBMCs. This clonotype was sampled from a middle-aged man in good health and CMV-seronegative. This chain connects TRBV4-1 to TRBJ1-5; D is unresolved. The CDR3 spells CASSQDASPPQHF. The CDR3 DNA reads as TGCGCCAGCAGCCAAGACGCCAGTCCGCCCCAGCATTTT.